The entry that follows covers one T cell receptor (beta chain) sequence. The antigen remains unidentified. This PCR relied on a set of 60 Vbeta primers and 13 Jbeta primers. The data were produced by immunoSEQ multiplex PCR, yet TCRdb's version contains in-frame clones alone and is incomplete. The data contain approximately 150,000 clones, roughly 80% of them singletons. This CDR3 has 13 residues. Germline V gives CDR1 MDHEN, CDR2 SYDVKM. V shed 6 bases and J 8 bases; nucleotides not matched to a gene: 9. This sample stems from a study of cytomegalovirus exposure and HLA in healthy donors. The donors (healthy individuals) were bone marrow donors. General study results and limits: Indistinguishable V segments, including TRBV6-2 and TRBV6-3, were excluded. In most subjects, TCR beta sequences reportedly gave accurate predictions of HLA-A and HLA-B alleles. TCR beta V- and J-gene trimming, according to a later analysis, was linked to a missense DCLRE1C variant.

This TCR was sampled from a woman in her forties in good health and CMV-seropositive. Source material: PBMCs. This sequence joins TRBV28 and TRBJ1-2; 7 bases line up with TRBD1. In DNA form, the CDR3 reads TGTGCCAGCAGGGGGGACAGCGGAAACGGCTACACCTTC. This translates into CASRGDSGNGYTF.